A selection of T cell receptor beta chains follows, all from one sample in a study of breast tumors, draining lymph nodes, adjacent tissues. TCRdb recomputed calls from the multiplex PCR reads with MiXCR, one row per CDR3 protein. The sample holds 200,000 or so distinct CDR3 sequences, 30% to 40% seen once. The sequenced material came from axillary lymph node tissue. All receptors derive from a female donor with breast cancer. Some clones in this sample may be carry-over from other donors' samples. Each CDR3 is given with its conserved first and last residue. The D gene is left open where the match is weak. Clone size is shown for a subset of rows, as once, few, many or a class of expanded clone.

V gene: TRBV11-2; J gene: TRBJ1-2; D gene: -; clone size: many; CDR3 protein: CASSLGRDGYTF; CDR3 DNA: TGTGCCAGCAGCTTAGGGAGGGATGGCTACACCTTC
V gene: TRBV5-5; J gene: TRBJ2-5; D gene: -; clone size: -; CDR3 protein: CASSLVAGLGQFGTQYF; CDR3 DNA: TGTGCCAGCAGCTTGGTGGCTGGCCTAGGACAGTTCGGGACCCAGTACTTC
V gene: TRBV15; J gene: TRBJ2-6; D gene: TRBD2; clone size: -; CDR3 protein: CATSRDRGGSGANVLTF; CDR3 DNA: TGTGCCACCAGCAGAGATCGCGGGGGCTCTGGGGCCAACGTCCTGACTTTC
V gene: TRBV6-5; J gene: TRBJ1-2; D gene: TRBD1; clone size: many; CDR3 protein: CASSPRTGLNYGYTF; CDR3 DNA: TGTGCCAGCAGTCCCCGGACAGGCCTCAACTATGGCTACACCTTC
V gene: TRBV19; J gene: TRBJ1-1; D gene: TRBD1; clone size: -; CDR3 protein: CASSPRGQLPEAFF; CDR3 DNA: TGTGCCAGTAGTCCCCGGGGACAGCTCCCTGAAGCTTTCTTT
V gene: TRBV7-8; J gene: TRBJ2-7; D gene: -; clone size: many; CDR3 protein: CASSLYGGTYEQYF; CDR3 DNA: TGTGCCAGCAGCTTATACGGCGGGACCTACGAGCAGTACTTC
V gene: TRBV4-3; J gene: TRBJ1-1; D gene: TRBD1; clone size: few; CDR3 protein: CASSRGRGLDTEAFF; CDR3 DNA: TGCGCCAGCAGCCGAGGTAGGGGGCTGGACACTGAAGCTTTCTTT
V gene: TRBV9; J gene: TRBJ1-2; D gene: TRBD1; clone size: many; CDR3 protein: CASSAQGQGGNYGYTF; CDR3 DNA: TGTGCCAGCAGCGCCCAAGGACAGGGAGGGAACTATGGCTACACCTTC
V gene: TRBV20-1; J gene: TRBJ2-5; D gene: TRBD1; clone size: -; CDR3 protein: CSARRQGIVETQYF; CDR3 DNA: TGCAGTGCTAGAAGACAGGGGATTGTCGAGACCCAGTACTTC
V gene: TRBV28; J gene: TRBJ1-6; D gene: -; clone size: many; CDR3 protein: CASSLRALGGSPLHF; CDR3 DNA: TGTGCCAGCAGTTTACGGGCCCTTGGAGGGTCACCCCTCCACTTT
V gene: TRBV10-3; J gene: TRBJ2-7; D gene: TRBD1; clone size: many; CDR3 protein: CAIRSDRGSSEQYF; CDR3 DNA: TGTGCCATCAGATCAGACAGGGGGTCATCCGAGCAGTACTTC
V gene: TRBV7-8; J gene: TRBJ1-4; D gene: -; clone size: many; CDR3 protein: CASSLAEGLGEKLFF; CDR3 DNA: TGTGCCAGCAGCTTAGCGGAGGGACTCGGGGAAAAACTGTTTTTT
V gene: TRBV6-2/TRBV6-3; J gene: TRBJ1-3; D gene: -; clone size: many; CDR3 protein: CASRGARHSGNTIYF; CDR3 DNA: TGTGCCAGCAGAGGGGCCCGGCACTCTGGAAACACCATATATTTT
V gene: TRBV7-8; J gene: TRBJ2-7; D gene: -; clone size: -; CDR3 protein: CASSLERFSCHEQYF; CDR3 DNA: TGTGCCAGCAGCTTAGAGCGATTTAGTTGCCACGAGCAGTACTTC
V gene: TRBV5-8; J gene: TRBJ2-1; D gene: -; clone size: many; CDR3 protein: CASSLGRLREQFF; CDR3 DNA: TGTGCCAGCAGCTTGGGCAGATTGCGTGAGCAGTTCTTC
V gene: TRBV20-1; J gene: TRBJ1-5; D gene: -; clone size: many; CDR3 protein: CSASPSGPNPPQHF; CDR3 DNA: TGCAGTGCTAGCCCCTCAGGTCCCAATCCGCCCCAGCATTTT
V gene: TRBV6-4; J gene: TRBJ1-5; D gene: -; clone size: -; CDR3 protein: CASSDSKKGQPQHF; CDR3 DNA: TGTGCCAGCAGTGACTCGAAAAAGGGGCAGCCCCAGCATTTT
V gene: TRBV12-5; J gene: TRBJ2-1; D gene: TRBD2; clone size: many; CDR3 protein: CASGPGTSNEQFF; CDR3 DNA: TGTGCTAGTGGTCCTGGGACTAGCAATGAGCAGTTCTTC
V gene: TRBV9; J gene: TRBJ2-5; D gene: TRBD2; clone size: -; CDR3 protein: CASSPQGTSERETQYF; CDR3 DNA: TGTGCCAGCAGCCCCCAGGGGACTAGCGAACGGGAGACCCAGTACTTC
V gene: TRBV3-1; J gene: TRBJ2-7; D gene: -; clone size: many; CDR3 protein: CASSLRGDRGDEQYF; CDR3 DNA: TGTGCCAGCAGCCTTAGGGGGGACAGAGGCGACGAGCAGTACTTC
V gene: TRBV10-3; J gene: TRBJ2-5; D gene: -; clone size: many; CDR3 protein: CAISGGQGETQYF; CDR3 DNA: TGTGCCATCAGCGGTGGGCAAGGAGAGACCCAGTACTTC
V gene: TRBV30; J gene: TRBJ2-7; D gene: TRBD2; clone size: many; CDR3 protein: CAWSKTGTSGEQYF; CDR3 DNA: TGTGCCTGGAGTAAAACCGGGACTAGTGGTGAGCAGTACTTC
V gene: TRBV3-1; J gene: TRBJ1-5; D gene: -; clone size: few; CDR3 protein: CASSQRQGTNQPQHF; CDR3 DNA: TGTGCCAGCAGCCAACGTCAGGGGACAAATCAGCCCCAGCATTTT
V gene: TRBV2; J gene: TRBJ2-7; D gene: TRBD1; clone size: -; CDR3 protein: CASSDKGAFYEQYF; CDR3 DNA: TGTGCCAGCAGTGACAAGGGGGCCTTTTACGAGCAGTACTTC
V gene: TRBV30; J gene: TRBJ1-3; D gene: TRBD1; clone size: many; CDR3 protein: CAWSVLGTGRNTIYF; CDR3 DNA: TGTGCCTGGAGTGTACTTGGGACAGGGAGAAACACCATATATTTT
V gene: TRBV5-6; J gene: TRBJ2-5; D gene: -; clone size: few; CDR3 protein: CASSLRTASVLRETQYF; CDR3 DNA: TGTGCCAGCAGCTTGAGGACAGCGTCTGTCCTCCGAGAGACCCAGTACTTC
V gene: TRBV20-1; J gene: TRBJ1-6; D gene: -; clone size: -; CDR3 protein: CGARDGNSPLHF; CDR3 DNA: TGCGGTGCTAGAGATGGAAATTCACCCCTCCACTTT
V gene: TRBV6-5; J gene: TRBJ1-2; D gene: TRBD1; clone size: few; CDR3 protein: CASSHSGGSNYGYTF; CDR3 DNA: TGTGCCAGCAGTCACTCAGGGGGCTCCAACTATGGCTACACCTTC
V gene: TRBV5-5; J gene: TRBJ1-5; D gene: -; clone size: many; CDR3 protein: CASSYQGRNQPQHF; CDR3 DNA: TGTGCCAGCAGCTATCAGGGTCGAAATCAGCCCCAGCATTTT
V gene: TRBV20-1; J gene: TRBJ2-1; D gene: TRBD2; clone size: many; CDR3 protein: CSATIAGGNDNEQFF; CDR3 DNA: TGCAGTGCCACGATAGCGGGAGGGAACGACAATGAGCAGTTCTTC
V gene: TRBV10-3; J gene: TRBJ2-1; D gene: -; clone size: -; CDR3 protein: CAISTGTGREQFF; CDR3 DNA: TGTGCCATCAGTACCGGGACTGGACGTGAGCAGTTCTTC
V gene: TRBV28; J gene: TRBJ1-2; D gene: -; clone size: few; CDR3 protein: CASSSRKGNDYGYTF; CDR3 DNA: TGTGCCAGCAGTTCTCGAAAAGGGAATGACTATGGCTACACCTTC
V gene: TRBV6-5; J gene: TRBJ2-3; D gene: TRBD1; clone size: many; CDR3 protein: CASSPTWTGPSTDTQYF; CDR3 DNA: TGTGCCAGCAGTCCGACTTGGACAGGTCCTAGCACAGATACGCAGTATTTT
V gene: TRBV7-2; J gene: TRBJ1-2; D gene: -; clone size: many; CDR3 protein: CASSLVSGTGLGGYTF; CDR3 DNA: TGTGCCAGCAGCTTAGTATCTGGGACCGGTCTCGGCGGCTACACCTTC
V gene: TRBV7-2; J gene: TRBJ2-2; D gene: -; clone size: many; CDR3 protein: CASCPTELALRELFF; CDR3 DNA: TGTGCCAGCTGCCCCACCGAGTTAGCGCTTAGGGAGCTGTTTTTT
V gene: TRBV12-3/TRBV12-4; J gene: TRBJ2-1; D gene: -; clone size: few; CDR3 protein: CASSFGGGAYNEQFF; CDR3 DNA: TGTGCCAGCAGTTTCGGCGGAGGGGCCTACAATGAGCAGTTCTTC
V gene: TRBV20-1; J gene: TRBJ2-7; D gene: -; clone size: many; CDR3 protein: CSASQGGYEQYF; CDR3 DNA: TGCAGTGCGTCGCAGGGAGGTTACGAGCAGTACTTC
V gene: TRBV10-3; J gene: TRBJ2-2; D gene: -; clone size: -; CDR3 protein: CAISERATSQTGNTGELFF; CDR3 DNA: TGTGCCATCAGTGAGAGGGCTACCTCGCAAACAGGGAACACCGGGGAGCTGTTTTTT
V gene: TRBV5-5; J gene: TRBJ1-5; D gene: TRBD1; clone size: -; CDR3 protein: CASSLEFSGQYQPQHF; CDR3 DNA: TGTGCCAGCAGCTTGGAATTTTCGGGACAGTATCAGCCCCAGCATTTT
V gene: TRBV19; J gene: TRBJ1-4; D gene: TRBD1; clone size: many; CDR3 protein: CASWTGGREKLFF; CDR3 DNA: TGTGCCAGTTGGACAGGGGGCAGAGAAAAACTGTTTTTT
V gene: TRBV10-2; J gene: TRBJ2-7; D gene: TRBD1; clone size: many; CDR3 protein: CASRMTGGYEQYF; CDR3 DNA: TGCGCCAGCAGAATGACAGGGGGCTACGAGCAGTACTTC
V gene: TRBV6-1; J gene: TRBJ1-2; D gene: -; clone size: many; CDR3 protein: CASSDSGLNGYTF; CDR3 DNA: TGTGCCAGCAGTGATTCAGGGTTAAATGGCTACACCTTC
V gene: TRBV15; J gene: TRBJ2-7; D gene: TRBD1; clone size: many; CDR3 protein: CATSRDTGGSYEQYF; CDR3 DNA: TGTGCCACCAGCAGGGATACAGGGGGTTCCTACGAGCAGTACTTC
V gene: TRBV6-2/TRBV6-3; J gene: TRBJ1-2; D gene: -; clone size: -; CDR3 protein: CASSYWGNNYGYTF; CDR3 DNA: TGTGCCAGCAGTTACTGGGGTAATAACTATGGCTACACCTTC
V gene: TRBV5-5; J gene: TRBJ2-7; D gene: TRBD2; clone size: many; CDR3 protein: CASKGTSGNPFYYEQYF; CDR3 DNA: TGTGCCAGCAAGGGGACTAGCGGGAATCCCTTCTACTACGAGCAGTACTTC
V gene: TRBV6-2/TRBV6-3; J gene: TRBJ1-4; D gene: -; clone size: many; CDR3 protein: CASSGQPNEKLFF; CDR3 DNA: TGTGCCAGCAGCGGACAGCCAAATGAAAAACTGTTTTTT
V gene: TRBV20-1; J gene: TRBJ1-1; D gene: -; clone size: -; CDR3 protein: CSASGGGDTEAFF; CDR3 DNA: TGCAGTGCTAGTGGCGGGGGTGACACTGAAGCTTTCTTT
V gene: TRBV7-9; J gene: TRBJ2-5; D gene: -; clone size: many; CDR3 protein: CASSLESSLAGGVETQYF; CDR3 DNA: TGTGCCAGCAGCTTAGAGTCTAGTCTAGCCGGAGGGGTAGAGACCCAGTACTTC
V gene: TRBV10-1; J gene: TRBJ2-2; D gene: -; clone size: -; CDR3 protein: CASSYRETGELFF; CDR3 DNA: TGCGCCAGCAGTTACAGGGAAACCGGGGAGCTGTTTTTT
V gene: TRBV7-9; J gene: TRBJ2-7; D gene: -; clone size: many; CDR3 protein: CASSPQSEQYF; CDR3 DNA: TGTGCCAGCAGCCCTCAGAGCGAGCAGTACTTC
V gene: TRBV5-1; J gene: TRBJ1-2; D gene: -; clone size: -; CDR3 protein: CTSSPDREDYGYTF; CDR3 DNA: TGCACCAGCAGCCCCGACCGGGAGGACTATGGCTACACCTTC
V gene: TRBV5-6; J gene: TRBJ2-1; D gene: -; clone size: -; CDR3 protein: CASSPRGINEQFF; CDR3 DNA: TGTGCCAGCAGCCCGAGGGGGATCAATGAGCAGTTCTTC
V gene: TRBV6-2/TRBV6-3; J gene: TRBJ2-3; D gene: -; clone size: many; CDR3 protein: CASSGGSHNTDTQYF; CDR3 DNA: TGTGCCAGCAGTGGTGGGTCGCACAACACAGATACGCAGTATTTT